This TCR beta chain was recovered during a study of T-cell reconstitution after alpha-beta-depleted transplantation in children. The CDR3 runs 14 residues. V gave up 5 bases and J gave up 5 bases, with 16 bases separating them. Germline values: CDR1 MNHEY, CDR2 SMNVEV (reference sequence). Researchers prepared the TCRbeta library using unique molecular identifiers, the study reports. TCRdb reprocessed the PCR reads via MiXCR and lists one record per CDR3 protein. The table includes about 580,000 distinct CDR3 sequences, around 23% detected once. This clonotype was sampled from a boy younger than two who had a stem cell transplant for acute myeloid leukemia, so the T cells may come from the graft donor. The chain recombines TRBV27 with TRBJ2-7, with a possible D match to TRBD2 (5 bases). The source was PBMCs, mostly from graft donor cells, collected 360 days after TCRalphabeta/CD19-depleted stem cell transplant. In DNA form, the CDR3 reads TGTGCCAGCAGTCGGGGAAACAACCTCCACGAGCAGTACGTC. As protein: CASSRGNNLHEQYV.